The 19 T cell receptor beta chains reported below all come from one sample, sequenced in a study of T cell repertoires in cytomegalovirus infection. TCRdb redid the calling of the reads with MiXCR, one entry per CDR3 protein. The sample records 200,000 to 300,000 distinct CDR3 sequences, approximately 9% being singletons. The sample taken for sequencing was PBMCs. All receptors come from a human donor in good health (CMV status not recorded). Some clones in this sample may be carry-over from other donors' samples.

As regards this clonotype: The CDR3 ends on some other residue instead of the conserved phenylalanine or tryptophan, so this is likely a read error. The CDR3 DNA reads TGCGCCAGCAGTGAGGCAGGCCAAAATCAGCCCCAGCATTCT. Its protein is CASSEAGQNQPQHS. The chain couples TRBV10-1 to TRBJ1-5, with D uncertain. Trimming took 2 bases from V and 4 from J, leaving 9 bases between them. Germline-derived CDR1 and CDR2 are WNHNN and SYGVQD (reference sequence). The CDR3 loop spans 14 amino acids.

The chain is built from TRBV20-1 and TRBJ1-2, with TRBD1 matching 9 bases. The V and J ends lost 3 bases and 5 bases, in that order; junction bases with no gene match: 1. This CDR3 is 12 amino acids long. CDR1 is DFQATT and CDR2 is SNEGSKA in the germline V gene (reference sequence). The CDR3 here is CSARGQGYGYTF. The CDR3 DNA is TGCAGTGCTAGGGGACAGGGTTATGGCTACACCTTC.

This clonotype came up a few times. The rearrangement links TRBV11-2 to TRBJ1-2; possible D gene TRBD1, 5 bases. Germline V gene lookup returns CDR1 SGHAT and CDR2 FQNNGV. The CDR3 has 14 amino acids. The ends were cut back, 5 bases at V and 6 bases at J, with 16 bases in the middle. CDR3 protein: CASSPGRVRDGYTF. The CDR3 DNA reads as TGTGCCAGCAGCCCCGGCAGGGTACGGGATGGCTACACCTTC.

This clonotype was counted only a few times. This sequence joins TRBV11-3 and TRBJ2-7; 8 bases match TRBD1. J gave up 0 bases and V 5 bases, and 9 bases lay outside the gene matches. Per germline, CDR1 SGHNT and CDR2 YENEEA. The CDR3 has 16 residues. This CDR3 reads CASSPRTGISSYEQYF. The CDR3, as DNA: TGTGCCAGCAGCCCCCGGACAGGGATTAGCTCCTACGAGCAGTACTTC.

The chain uses TRBV19 and TRBJ2-1, with 9 bases fitting TRBD1. J lost 6 bases, V lost 7 bases, and 10 bases had no gene match. The germline CDR1 and CDR2 sequences are LNHDA and SQIVND (reference sequence). CDR3 length: 15 residues. This chain's CDR3 is CASTARDRVSNEQFF. In DNA, the CDR3 is TGTGCCAGTACTGCTCGGGACAGGGTTAGCAATGAGCAGTTCTTC. The whole variable domain, filled in from reference TRBV19 and TRBJ2-1, reads DGGITQSPKYLFRKEGQNVTLSCEQNLNHDAMYWYRQDPGQGLRLIYYSQIVNDFQKGDIAEGYSVSREKKESFPLTVTSAQKNPTAFYLCASTARDRVSNEQFFGPGTRLTVL.

This clonotype was recorded at least ten times. The rearrangement links TRBV7-8 to TRBJ1-1, with 9 bases that match TRBD1. The CDR3 is made up of 14 amino acids. The ends lost 5 bases at V and 5 bases at J; junction bases unmatched: 6. Germline CDR1 and CDR2: SGHVS and FQNEAQ. The CDR3 region has the DNA TGTGCCAGCAGCCGGACAGGGGAAGGAACTGAAGCTTTCTTT. It specifies CASSRTGEGTEAFF.

This clonotype was detected many times. J is TRBJ2-7 and V is TRBV7-2; 8 nucleotides match TRBD1. This CDR3 spans 14 amino acids. Germline trimming cut 0 bases from V and 3 bases from J; bases unmatched to any gene: 1. From germline, CDR1 is SGHTA and CDR2 FQGNSA. DNA of the CDR3: TGTGCCAGCAGCTTAGCCGGGACAGGCTACGAGCAGTACTTC. Amino acids: CASSLAGTGYEQYF.

The genes are TRBV4-1 and TRBJ1-2; D is possibly TRBD1 (6 bases). There are 16 residues in the CDR3. Germline V CDR1 and CDR2: MGHRA, YSYEKL. Trimming took 1 base from V and 6 from J, leaving 18 bases between them. The CDR3 nucleotides are TGCGCCAGCAGCCAAGCCAGGACAGTCAGGGCAGATGGCTACACCTTC. Protein: CASSQARTVRADGYTF.

This clonotype showed up many times. The V gene is TRBV7-2, the J gene TRBJ1-1; D perhaps matches TRBD1 (5 bases). Per germline, CDR1 SGHTA and CDR2 FQGNSA. The CDR3 runs to 14 residues. V was shortened by 6 bases and J by 4 bases, with 15 bases between the two germline ends. The CDR3 DNA sequence: TGTGCCAGCAGTTTCACAGGTGCTGTCACTGAAGCTTTCTTT. Amino acids: CASSFTGAVTEAFF.

There are many counts of this clonotype. The chain is built from TRBV20-1 and TRBJ1-5; the match to TRBD1 covers 10 bases. This CDR3 has 18 amino acids. Per the germline V gene, CDR1 is DFQATT and CDR2 is SNEGSKA (reference sequence). V lost 4 bases to trimming and J lost 1 base; unmatched junction nucleotides: 13. CDR3 amino acids: CSANPPTGGLKSNQPQHF. The CDR3 coding sequence is TGCAGTGCTAATCCCCCGACAGGGGGCTTGAAGAGCAATCAGCCCCAGCATTTT.

In its sample, this clonotype was seen a few times. The V gene is TRBV20-1, the J gene TRBJ2-7, with D perhaps TRBD2 (6 bases). V lost 3 bases and J 5 bases, leaving 26 bases between the germline ends. The CDR3 has 17 residues. Germline V gene sequence: CDR1 DFQATT, CDR2 SNEGSKA (reference sequence). CDR3 amino acids: CSASGGTGGAFTHEQYF. CDR3 sequence (DNA): TGCAGTGCTAGTGGAGGAACAGGCGGGGCCTTTACCCACGAGCAGTACTTC.

The chain recombines TRBV30 with TRBJ1-1; D perhaps matches TRBD1 (6 bases). V was pared by 2 bases and J by 6 bases, with 13 bases between. The V gene's germline CDR1 is GTSNPN and CDR2 SVGIG (reference sequence). This CDR3 has 13 amino acids. Here the CDR3 reads CAWSTRGIAEAFF. CDR3 nucleotide sequence: TGTGCCTGGAGTACAAGGGGGATCGCTGAAGCTTTCTTT.

This clonotype was picked up a small number of times. The chain links TRBV11-2 to TRBJ1-1; D remains unclear. V gave up 1 base and J gave up 1 base, with 13 bases separating them. CDR3 length: 16 residues. Per the germline V gene, CDR1 is SGHAT and CDR2 is FQNNGV. The CDR3 spells CASSLGEVGANTEAFF. CDR3 sequence (DNA): TGTGCCAGCAGCTTAGGGGAGGTAGGCGCGAACACTGAAGCTTTCTTT.

This clonotype was observed at least ten times. V and J are TRBV7-2 and TRBJ2-3; D is perhaps TRBD1 (6 bases). Germline V CDR1 and CDR2: SGHTA, FQGNSA. The ends were cut back, 5 bases at V and 4 bases at J, with 7 bases in the middle. CDR3 length equals 12 residues. Written as DNA, the CDR3 is TGTGCCAGCAGCAGGGGGTCAGATACGCAGTATTTT. Translating it yields CASSRGSDTQYF. Drawing the rest from reference TRBV7-2 and TRBJ2-3, the complete variable domain is GAGVSQSPSNKVTEKGKDVELRCDPISGHTALYWYRQSLGQGLEFLIYFQGNSAPDKSGLPSDRFSAERTGGSVSTLTIQRTQQEDSAVYLCASSRGSDTQYFGPGTRLTVL.

This clonotype was found a few times. This CDR3 reads CASRRGEGTEAFF. The CDR3 DNA is TGTGCCAGCAGGCGGGGGGAAGGAACTGAAGCTTTCTTT. V usage is TRBV11-3 and J usage is TRBJ1-1, with D perhaps TRBD1 (5 bases). This CDR3 has 13 residues. The V gene's germline CDR1 is SGHNT and CDR2 YENEEA. V was shortened by 6 bases and J by 5 bases, with 13 bases between the two germline ends.

In its sample, this clonotype was seen many times. The chain couples TRBV7-2 to TRBJ2-1; TRBD2 matches 7 bases. Germline loops: CDR1 SGHTA, CDR2 FQGNSA. The V gene end was trimmed by 2 bases and the J gene end by 5 bases; junction bases not matched to a gene: 12. The CDR3 length is 17 residues. Here the CDR3 DNA reads TGTGCCAGCAGCTTAAGTGGGCAAACGGGGGGAAACAATGAGCAGTTCTTC. Translation: CASSLSGQTGGNNEQFF.

This chain joins TRBV11-3 and TRBJ2-2; 9 nucleotides match TRBD2. The germline gives CDR1 SGHNT, CDR2 YENEEA. V was pared by 5 bases and J by 7 bases, with 5 bases of the junction left unmatched. There are 14 residues in the CDR3. The CDR3 coding sequence is TGTGCCAGCAGCCGGCGGGGGGGCGTCGGGGAGCTGTTTTTT. Protein product: CASSRRGGVGELFF.

This clonotype appeared a few times. The chain links TRBV28 to TRBJ1-5, with D tentatively TRBD1 (5 bases). Germline V gene data show CDR1 as MDHEN and CDR2 as SYDVKM. This CDR3 is 14 amino acids long. V lost 8 bases and J 0 bases, leaving 11 bases between the germline ends. The CDR3 DNA follows: TGTGCCAGCCGGTGGGGGAGTAGCAATCAGCCCCAGCATTTT. Translating it yields CASRWGSSNQPQHF.

In this sample, this clonotype turned up many times. This chain links TRBV7-2 with TRBJ2-7; the D gene is possibly TRBD2 (5 bases). The germline V and J ends were trimmed by 5 bases and 0 bases, with 17 bases remaining between them. There are 16 residues in the CDR3. Germline V gene lookup returns CDR1 SGHTA and CDR2 FQGNSA. Here the CDR3 reads CASSLAQRSRSYEQYF. The CDR3 DNA reads TGTGCCAGCAGCCTTGCTCAGCGGAGCCGCTCCTACGAGCAGTACTTC. Full variable domain (outside the CDR3, taken from reference TRBV7-2 and TRBJ2-7): GAGVSQSPSNKVTEKGKDVELRCDPISGHTALYWYRQSLGQGLEFLIYFQGNSAPDKSGLPSDRFSAERTGGSVSTLTIQRTQQEDSAVYLCASSLAQRSRSYEQYFGPGTRLTVT.